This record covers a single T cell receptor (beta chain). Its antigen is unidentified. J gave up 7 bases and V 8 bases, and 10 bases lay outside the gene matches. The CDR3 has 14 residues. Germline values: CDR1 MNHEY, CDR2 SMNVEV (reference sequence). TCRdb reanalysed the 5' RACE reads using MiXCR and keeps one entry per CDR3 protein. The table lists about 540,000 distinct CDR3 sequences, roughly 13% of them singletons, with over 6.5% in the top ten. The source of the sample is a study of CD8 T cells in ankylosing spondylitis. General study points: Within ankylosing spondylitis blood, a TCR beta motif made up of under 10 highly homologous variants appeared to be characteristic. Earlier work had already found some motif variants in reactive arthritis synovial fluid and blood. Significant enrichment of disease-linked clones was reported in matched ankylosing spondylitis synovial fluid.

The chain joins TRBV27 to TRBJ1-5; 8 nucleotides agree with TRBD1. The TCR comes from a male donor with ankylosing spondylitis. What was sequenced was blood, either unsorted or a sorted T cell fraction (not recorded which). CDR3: CASGPTGARQPQHF. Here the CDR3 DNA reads TGTGCCAGCGGCCCGACAGGGGCTCGGCAGCCCCAGCATTTT.